The rows below give T cell receptor beta chains drawn from one sample of a study of shared clonotypes between healthy human individuals. The assay was immunoSEQ multiplex PCR, and TCRdb's table has in-frame clones only and misses some. The sample records hundreds of thousands of clones, around 78% being singletons. The sequencing sample was made of PBMCs. The origin of the receptors is a woman aged 40 to 50 in good health. Some clones in this sample may be carry-over from other donors' samples. CDR3s leave out the opening cysteine and the closing phenylalanine or tryptophan. The D gene is left open where the match is weak. Clone size is not always given. Where it is, it says once, few, many or a class for expanded clones.

.	TRBV7-8	.	TRBJ2-7	ASSASRGREQY
.	TRBV6-6	TRBD1	TRBJ2-7	ASSYAGQGTEQY
.	TRBV11-2	TRBD2	TRBJ2-1	ASSLVLTSGSYNEQF
many	TRBV6-6	.	TRBJ1-1	ASSYKQVTEAF
.	TRBV6-5	TRBD2	TRBJ2-4	ASSSRLAGATIQY
.	TRBV19	TRBD1	TRBJ1-3	ASSTRDRAGNTIY
many	TRBV30	.	TRBJ1-2	AWNPGDYGYT
.	TRBV27	TRBD1	TRBJ2-1	ASIDGQGSYNEQF
.	TRBV4-2	.	TRBJ1-4	ASSQEGPGGKLF
.	TRBV29-1	TRBD2	TRBJ2-7	SARAGVAYEQY
.	TRBV2	.	TRBJ2-7	ASTEAIAYEQY
once	TRBV28	.	TRBJ2-7	ASTIAASYEQY
.	TRBV19	TRBD1	TRBJ2-3	ASRLRGSTDTQY
.	TRBV15	TRBD1	TRBJ2-5	ATSRGQGQETQY
few	TRBV9	.	TRBJ2-1	ASSRDFDNEQF
.	TRBV30	TRBD1	TRBJ1-4	AWSTKGAGAEKLF
once	TRBV29-1	TRBD2	TRBJ2-1	SVLSGGHEQF
.	TRBV4-1	.	TRBJ1-1	ASSQGGRATEAF
.	TRBV29-1	TRBD1	TRBJ2-7	SVGGQGAREQY
.	TRBV28	.	TRBJ1-3	ASSLRGFSSGNTIY
few	TRBV5-6	.	TRBJ1-1	ASTSRGRNTEAF
.	TRBV6-5	TRBD1	TRBJ1-3	ASSRTGDGNTIY
.	TRBV28	TRBD1	TRBJ1-1	ASRGTVGTGKVNTEAF
.	TRBV5-1	.	TRBJ1-4	ASSLVPTDTTNEKLF
.	TRBV28	TRBD1	TRBJ2-7	ASRNPSGTGSYEQY
.	TRBV5-1	.	TRBJ1-3	ASSGGTDGNTIY
.	TRBV28	.	TRBJ1-3	ASSLGFGQTSSGNTIY
.	TRBV5-1	.	TRBJ1-3	ASSPDLGSSSGNTIY
.	TRBV7-2	.	TRBJ1-2	ASSLEGLVDGYT
once	TRBV2	.	.	ASSEAQGGEQY
once	TRBV7-6	.	TRBJ2-7	ASSLTPDGSEQY
few	TRBV5-1	.	TRBJ1-4	ASSAWDGEKLF
.	TRBV27	.	TRBJ2-7	ASSLGQASSYEQY
.	TRBV6-6	.	TRBJ1-1	ASSFSGFDTEAF
.	TRBV11-2	.	TRBJ2-3	ASSLAGTDTQY
.	TRBV7-2	.	TRBJ2-3	ATGSGITDTQY
few	TRBV19	TRBD1	TRBJ1-5	ASKTGQGVVQPQH
.	TRBV7-9	TRBD1	TRBJ1-2	ASSSQGDSDGYT
few	TRBV18	TRBD1	TRBJ2-2	ASSPARTGGVSGELF
.	TRBV7-9	.	TRBJ1-2	ASSLGREGGYT
.	TRBV6-6	TRBD2	TRBJ2-2	ASTNPSGLNTGELF
once	TRBV7-9	TRBD2	TRBJ2-1	ASSPALAASEQF
once	TRBV14	TRBD2	TRBJ2-1	ASSLPLAGDEQF
many	TRBV18	TRBD2	TRBJ2-7	ASSHRTSGNYEQY
.	TRBV29-1	TRBD1	TRBJ2-1	SVVQGASYNEQF
.	TRBV5-1	TRBD1	TRBJ1-3	ASRLPDRGTTGNTIY
.	TRBV7-2	.	TRBJ2-2	ASSPGAANTGELF
.	TRBV6-1	TRBD2	TRBJ2-3	ASSVLAGGTDTQY
many	TRBV30	TRBD1	TRBJ1-5	AWGRRGGYGNQPQH
many	TRBV4-3	.	TRBJ2-7	ASSQDHGSGAYEQY
.	TRBV7-6	.	TRBJ1-4	ASSLRATNEKLF
.	TRBV30	.	TRBJ1-5	AWSNLGSQPQH
.	TRBV4-1	TRBD1	TRBJ1-5	ASSPDRGQNQPQH
.	TRBV29-1	.	TRBJ2-1	SAQSGYNEQF
once	TRBV7-2	.	TRBJ2-1	ASSLLPLHEQF
few	TRBV28	.	TRBJ2-7	ASSSIARGRVYEQY
.	TRBV5-1	TRBD2	TRBJ2-2	ASSAAGKVTGELF